A single sample is the source of the 26 T cell receptor beta chains below, sequenced in a study of CD8 T cells in ankylosing spondylitis. General study findings and limits: Ankylosing spondylitis blood appeared to be characterized by a TCR beta motif of several highly homologous variants.

These receptors lack a known antigen. MiXCR, applied by TCRdb to the 5' RACE reads, yields one record per CDR3 protein. The repertoire holds a few hundred thousand distinct CDR3 sequences, with 17% as singletons. Sequenced: blood, either unsorted or a sorted T cell fraction (not recorded which). Receptor source: a male donor with ankylosing spondylitis.

This clonotype came up many times. The chain has TRBV12-3 or TRBV12-4 and TRBJ1-5; maybe TRBD1 (5 bases). The CDR3 spans 13 residues. Trimming removed 2 bases at V and 6 bases at J, with 8 bases between. This chain's CDR3 is CASSLRQRQPQHF. The CDR3 nucleotides are TGTGCCAGCAGTTTAAGACAGCGTCAGCCCCAGCATTTT.

With respect to this clonotype: This CDR3 is missing its conserved last phenylalanine or tryptophan, likely due to a read error. The chain links TRBV12-3 or TRBV12-4 to TRBJ1-1, with TRBD1 identical over 8 bases. The length of the CDR3 is 15 residues. The ends lost 3 bases at V and 0 bases at J; junction bases unmatched: 3. CDR3 sequence: CASSLTGVMNTEAFL. The DNA for the CDR3 is TGTGCCAGCAGTTTGACAGGGGTTATGAACACTGAAGCTTTCCTT.

CDR3 protein: CASWGGGDGYTF. In DNA form, the CDR3 reads TGTGCCAGCTGGGGGGGTGGGGATGGCTACACCTTC. The rearrangement links TRBV12-3 or TRBV12-4 to TRBJ1-2; TRBD1 is a possible D gene (5 bases). The CDR3 spans 12 residues. Between the trimmed V and J ends, which lost 8 bases and 6 bases, there was a span of 13 bases.

A word on this clonotype: A junction end diverges from the germline sequence, so it may reflect a read error. The rearrangement links TRBV11-1 to TRBJ2-2; 8 bases are a match to TRBD2. CDR1 SGHAT and CDR2 FQDESV come from the germline V gene (reference sequence). The CDR3 consists of 21 residues. CDR3 amino acids: CSSSLDRWREASGTNTGELFF. The CDR3 nucleotides read TGTTCCAGCAGCTTAGATCGCTGGCGGGAGGCCTCCGGAACTAACACCGGGGAGCTGTTTTTT.

In this sample, this clonotype turned up a few times. This chain uses TRBV28 with TRBJ1-4; D unclear. Trimming took off 6 bases at V and 7 bases at J, with 21 bases between the two ends. CDR1 and CDR2 (germline): MDHEN, SYDVKM. The CDR3 extends over 16 amino acids. Here the CDR3 reads CASSPGLTLEGEKLFF. DNA of the CDR3: TGTGCCAGCAGCCCCGGACTGACCCTCGAGGGTGAAAAACTGTTTTTT.

This chain connects TRBV6-5 to TRBJ1-1; no reliable D call. CDR1 MNHEY and CDR2 SVGAGI come from the germline V gene. The CDR3 contains 15 residues. Trimming took 2 bases from V and 2 from J, leaving 12 bases between them. This chain's CDR3 is CASSYGMLSNTEAFF. The CDR3 nucleotides read TGTGCCAGCAGTTACGGGATGCTATCAAACACTGAAGCTTTCTTT.

In nucleotides, the CDR3 is TGCAGTGCTGGGGGGACTAGCGGAAACTACGAGCAGTACTTC. This codes for CSAGGTSGNYEQYF. V and J are TRBV20-1 and TRBJ2-7, with 11 positions matching TRBD2. Germline CDR1 DFQATT, CDR2 SNEGSKA (reference sequence). This CDR3 is built from 14 residues. V dropped 5 bases and J dropped 3; count of bases not matched to a gene: 6.

This clonotype has more than one count but fewer than ten. The CDR3 sequence: CASSVGQGRAYEQYF. The CDR3 DNA reads as TGTGCCAGCAGCGTAGGCCAGGGAAGGGCCTACGAGCAGTACTTC. The chain joins TRBV9 to TRBJ2-7, with D possibly matching TRBD1 (5 bases). Germline V gene sequence: CDR1 SGDLS, CDR2 YYNGEE. V was trimmed by 0 bases and J by 2 bases, leaving 12 bases between them. This CDR3 spans 15 amino acids. The full variable domain, rest sourced from reference TRBV9 and TRBJ2-7, is DSGVTQTPKHLITATGQRVTLRCSPRSGDLSVYWYQQSLDQGLQFLIQYYNGEERAKGNILERFSAQQFPDLHSELNLSSLELGDSALYFCASSVGQGRAYEQYFGPGTRLTVT.

This clonotype appeared a few times. The gene calls are TRBV7-8 and TRBJ2-1; D not certain. Trimming removed 4 bases at V and 4 bases at J, with 14 bases between. The germline gives CDR1 SGHVS, CDR2 FQNEAQ. The CDR3 runs 15 residues. The CDR3 DNA is TGTGCCAGCAGCTCCCGTGAAGGCTCATACAATGAGCAGTTCTTC. It encodes CASSSREGSYNEQFF.

This clonotype was observed a handful of times. The chain couples TRBV18 to TRBJ2-7, with TRBD2 matching over 7 bases. Germline CDR1 is KGHSH and CDR2 is LQKENI. The CDR3 loop spans 15 amino acids. After removal of 1 base from V and 2 bases from J, the junction contained 5 bases not matched to a gene. CDR3 protein: CASSPRAGAAYEQYF. The DNA for the CDR3 is TGTGCCAGCTCACCACGGGCGGGAGCCGCCTACGAGCAGTACTTC.

This clonotype has just a few counts. J is TRBJ2-7 and V is TRBV6-6; D gene unclear. The germline gives CDR1 MNHNY, CDR2 SVGAGI (reference sequence). CDR3 length equals 12 residues. Trimming left V 0 bases short and J 12 bases short, with 12 bases between. CDR3 sequence reads: CASSYSGAPPYF. CDR3 sequence (DNA): TGTGCCAGCAGTTACTCCGGAGCCCCCCCGTACTTC.

The chain has TRBV18 and TRBJ2-2, with TRBD2 matching 10 bases. The germline V gene has CDR1 KGHSH and CDR2 LQKENI. After removal of 8 bases from V and 1 base from J, the junction contained 4 bases not matched to a gene. CDR3 length: 15 residues. CDR3 amino acids: CASTSGERNTGELFF. CDR3 DNA: TGTGCCAGCACTAGCGGGGAACGGAACACCGGGGAGCTGTTTTTT.

This chain joins TRBV7-9 and TRBJ1-4, with a tentative D call TRBD1 (6 bases). CDR1 and CDR2 (germline): SEHNR, FQNEAQ (reference sequence). The CDR3 covers 15 residues. The ends were cut back, 1 base at V and 8 bases at J, with 14 bases in the middle. This CDR3 reads CASSLEQGILEKLFF. The CDR3 DNA sequence: TGTGCCAGCAGCTTAGAACAGGGAATTTTAGAAAAACTGTTTTTT.

The chain joins TRBV27 to TRBJ2-7, with 8 nucleotides matching TRBD2. Germline CDR1 is MNHEY and CDR2 is SMNVEV (reference sequence). There are 15 residues in the CDR3. The trim removed 5 bases at V and 4 bases at J, leaving 10 bases unmatched. CDR3 residues: CASSQVGAGEYEQYF. CDR3 nucleotides: TGTGCCAGCAGTCAGGTAGGAGCGGGGGAGTACGAGCAGTACTTC.

V gene TRBV19 combines with J gene TRBJ1-4; D remains ambiguous. CDR1 LNHDA and CDR2 SQIVND come from the germline V gene (reference sequence). V was pared by 5 bases and J by 6 bases, with 13 bases between. This CDR3 region has 14 residues. CDR3 bases: TGTGCCAGTAGTCGATCGGGCGGGGATGAAAAACTGTTTTTT. It translates to CASSRSGGDEKLFF.

This clonotype was observed a handful of times. V usage is TRBV5-1 and J usage is TRBJ1-1; 7 positions match TRBD1. CDR3 size: 14 residues. From germline, CDR1 is SGHRS and CDR2 YFSETQ. V was pared by 7 bases and J by 8 bases, with 14 bases of the junction left unmatched. The chain's CDR3 is CASGTFAGGREAFF. The CDR3 coding sequence is TGCGCCAGCGGAACATTTGCAGGGGGAAGGGAAGCTTTCTTT.

This clonotype occurred a few times. The CDR3 region has the DNA TGTGCCACCAGCAGAGGGACAGGGGCCTCCCTCTCCTACGAGCAGTACTTC. It translates to CATSRGTGASLSYEQYF. V and J are TRBV15 and TRBJ2-7, with 9 bases fitting TRBD1. Per germline, CDR1 LNHNV and CDR2 YYDKDF (reference sequence). The CDR3 consists of 17 residues. Losses at the gene ends were 1 base for V and 0 bases for J; bases not matched to a gene: 7.

For the CDR3, the DNA is TGTGCCAGCAGCGGACGTCTAGCGGGGGAGGCCACCGGGGAGCTGTTTTTT. It yields the protein CASSGRLAGEATGELFF. V usage is TRBV4-2 and J usage is TRBJ2-2; TRBD2 aligns across 10 bases. This CDR3 has 17 residues. Trimming at V came to 5 bases and at J to 4 bases, leaving 10 bases not matched to a gene. CDR1 and CDR2 from the germline V gene are LGHNA and YNFKEQ.

The genes are TRBV5-6 and TRBJ2-4, with TRBD2 identical over 11 bases. V dropped 4 bases and J dropped 9; count of bases not matched to a gene: 18. Germline-derived CDR1 and CDR2 are SGHDT and YYEEEE. The CDR3 consists of 18 residues. As DNA, the CDR3 is TGTGCCAGCAGCCCGGGTCAGGGTAGCGGGAGGGCCATTGGCATTCAGTACTTC. This sequence encodes CASSPGQGSGRAIGIQYF. Together with reference TRBV5-6 and TRBJ2-4, the CDR3 gives the full variable domain: DAGVTQSPTHLIKTRGQQVTLRCSPKSGHDTVSWYQQALGQGPQFIFQYYEEEERQRGNFPDRFSGHQFPNYSSELNVNALLLGDSALYLCASSPGQGSGRAIGIQYFGAGTRLSVL.

V usage is TRBV7-2 and J usage is TRBJ1-4; D is undetermined. Germline CDR1 is SGHTA and CDR2 is FQGNSA. V lost 1 base, J lost 5 bases, and 11 bases lay in between. The CDR3 length is 15 residues. In DNA, the CDR3 is TGTGCCAGCAGCTTAGATTCCAGTTTCAATGAAAAACTGTTTTTT. As protein: CASSLDSSFNEKLFF.

The J gene is TRBJ2-5, the V gene TRBV7-9; 8 nucleotides agree with TRBD1. The CDR3 runs 14 residues. J gave up 5 bases and V 1 base, and 3 bases lay outside the gene matches. Germline V CDR1 and CDR2: SEHNR, FQNEAQ (reference sequence). The CDR3 loop is CASSLDRGYETQYF. CDR3 bases: TGTGCCAGCAGCTTAGACAGGGGGTACGAGACCCAGTACTTC. Full variable domain (outside the CDR3, taken from reference TRBV7-9 and TRBJ2-5): DTGVSQNPRHKITKRGQNVTFRCDPISEHNRLYWYRQTLGQGPEFLTYFQNEAQLEKSRLLSDRFSAERPKGSFSTLEIQRTEQGDSAMYLCASSLDRGYETQYFGPGTRLLVL.

This chain uses TRBV5-1 with TRBJ2-1; D is uncertain. V shed 2 bases and J shed 5 bases, with 14 bases lying between them. Germline CDR1 is SGHRS and CDR2 is YFSETQ. This CDR3 is 15 amino acids long. The DNA of the CDR3 is TGCGCCAGCAGCTTACAAAGAGGTACGAACAATGAGCAGTTCTTC. Protein: CASSLQRGTNNEQFF.

This clonotype was seen a few times. The chain is built from TRBV28 and TRBJ2-3; D may be TRBD1 or TRBD2 (6 bases each). Trimming removed 2 bases from V and 6 bases from J, with 21 bases in between. The CDR3 consists of 17 residues. The V gene's germline CDR1 is MDHEN and CDR2 SYDVKM. The CDR3 DNA is TGTGCCAGCAGTTTAGCCTGGCGGGACACGGGTTCGGATACGCAGTATTTT. This translates into CASSLAWRDTGSDTQYF.

V gene TRBV20-1 combines with J gene TRBJ2-3, with TRBD2 matching over 11 bases. The CDR3 covers 17 residues. Unmatched junction bases numbered 11, after V lost 6 bases and J lost 0 bases. CDR1 DFQATT and CDR2 SNEGSKA come from the germline V gene (reference sequence). CDR3 DNA: TGCAGTGCCACCGGGACTAGCGGACACACTAGCACAGATACGCAGTATTTT. Its protein product is CSATGTSGHTSTDTQYF.

This sequence joins TRBV27 and TRBJ1-2; D is possibly TRBD1 (6 bases). The CDR3 spans 13 residues. V was pared by 3 bases and J by 8 bases, with 13 bases between. Germline values: CDR1 MNHEY, CDR2 SMNVEV (reference sequence). This CDR3 reads CASSFPGARGYTF. CDR3 DNA sequence: TGTGCCAGCAGTTTTCCGGGGGCAAGAGGCTACACCTTC.

Only a few counts were recorded for this clonotype. The chain carries TRBV27 and TRBJ1-2; D unresolved. CDR3 size: 11 residues. Germline V gene lookup returns CDR1 MNHEY and CDR2 SMNVEV (reference sequence). V lost 8 bases and J 5 bases, leaving 9 bases between the germline ends. This chain's CDR3 is CASGTVYGYTF. The CDR3 DNA follows: TGTGCCAGCGGTACAGTGTATGGCTACACCTTC.